This TCR beta chain was sequenced for a study of low-dose radiotherapy and immunotherapy resistance in tumors. On the study more broadly: Doses of 0.5 Gy per fraction every 2 weeks, totaling 6.5 Gy, went to Cohort 1.

The sample's time point: before trial treatment. As their treatment, donors received nivolumab, ipilimumab, aspirin, low-dose cyclophosphamide and low-dose radiotherapy. Advanced solid tumors lacking tumor-infiltrating lymphocytes were present in eligible patients. The CDR3 contains 17 residues. Looked up from germline, CDR1 is MNHEY and CDR2 is SVGAGI. Primers used for first-strand cDNA, a TRAV- and TRBV-specific set, covered both alpha and beta chains. Amplification, which lasted 20 PCR cycles, used a constant-region primer and V-primer adapter to amplify TCRs. Via MiXCR, TCRdb re-called the reads, giving one row per CDR3 protein. Found here are about 60,000 distinct CDR3 sequences, approximately 25% of them singletons; the top ten hold around 5.7%. Remarks on this clonotype: This likely stems from a read error, as it lies one base from a far larger clone.

The chain is built from TRBV6-5 and TRBJ1-5, with a tentative D call TRBD1 (6 bases). The receptor was derived from a male donor with prostate cancer. Source: PBMCs, taken before treatment. The chain's CDR3 is CANSGRDRGHSNQPQHF. DNA for the CDR3: TGTGCCAACAGTGGCAGAGATCGGGGGCATAGCAATCAGCCCCAGCATTTT.